This entry lists 26 T cell receptor beta chains sequenced from one sample in a study of early T cells in non-severe SARS-CoV-2 infection. TCRdb reprocessed the 5' RACE reads with MiXCR, giving one entry per CDR3 protein. The sample has around 61,000 distinct CDR3 sequences; over 9.5% are singletons. The source material was whole blood. Receptor source: an adult who was a healthcare worker with PCR-confirmed SARS-CoV-2 infection or an uninfected control (not recorded which).

This clonotype was seen at least ten times. This chain connects TRBV18 to TRBJ2-7; D may be TRBD1 or TRBD2 (5 bases each). The CDR3 length is 14 residues. The V end lost 2 bases, the J end lost 2 bases, and 10 bases lay between the germline ends. Germline-derived CDR1 and CDR2 are KGHSH and LQKENI. The CDR3 DNA reads TGTGCCAGCTCACCATCCGGGACCACCTACGAGCAGTACTTC. Translating gives CASSPSGTTYEQYF.

This clonotype came up many times. The V gene is TRBV29-1, the J gene TRBJ2-6; no clear D. The CDR3 has 13 amino acids. V was clipped by 5 bases and J by 0 bases, with 5 bases between them. The V gene's germline CDR1 is SQVTM and CDR2 ANQGSEA. This CDR3 is CSVFSSGANVLTF. The DNA of the CDR3 is TGCAGCGTTTTTAGCTCTGGGGCCAACGTCCTGACTTTC.

This chain uses TRBV7-6 with TRBJ1-1, with 7 bases that match TRBD1. Looked up from germline, CDR1 is SGHVS and CDR2 is FNYEAQ. This CDR3 spans 14 amino acids. The V gene end was trimmed by 3 bases and the J gene end by 5 bases; junction bases not matched to a gene: 6. The CDR3 coding sequence is TGTGCCAGCAGCTTGAAGACAGGGACGACTGAAGCTTTCTTT. The encoded protein is CASSLKTGTTEAFF.

The rearrangement uses TRBV7-2 and TRBJ2-3; D remains ambiguous. The CDR3 is made up of 14 amino acids. Looked up from germline, CDR1 is SGHTA and CDR2 is FQGNSA. With 1 base removed from V and 3 bases from J, the gap between germline ends came to 8 bases. DNA of the CDR3: TGTGCCAGCAGCTTAGGAAGGCCGACAGATACGCAGTATTTT. It codes for CASSLGRPTDTQYF.

The CDR3 reads CAISTGQGLNNEQFF. CDR3 DNA sequence: TGTGCCATCAGCACTGGACAGGGGCTCAACAATGAGCAGTTCTTC. The chain links TRBV10-3 to TRBJ2-1; TRBD1 matches at 9 bases. J was trimmed by 5 bases and V by 6 bases; bases with no gene match: 8. CDR1 ENHRY and CDR2 SYGVKD come from the germline V gene. The CDR3 totals 15 residues.

This clonotype has a count of ten or more. V and J are TRBV27 and TRBJ2-7; 7 bases fit TRBD2. The germline CDR1 and CDR2 sequences are MNHEY and SMNVEV (reference sequence). J gave up 5 bases and V 2 bases, and 6 bases lay outside the gene matches. The CDR3 sequence is 14 residues long. CDR3 nucleotide sequence: TGTGCCAGCAGTTTAGATGGGAGGGCCAACGAGCAGTACTTC. Its protein is CASSLDGRANEQYF.

This clonotype has ten or more counts. The genes are TRBV29-1 and TRBJ1-1; D remains ambiguous. The CDR3 loop spans 10 amino acids. V was trimmed by 7 bases and J by 5 bases, leaving 8 bases between them. Germline values: CDR1 SQVTM, CDR2 ANQGSEA. The CDR3 nucleotides read TGCAGCGGGGTTGTTACTGAAGCTTTCTTT. Translated, it gives CSGVVTEAFF.

This clonotype was seen more than once but under ten times. This chain uses TRBV5-6 with TRBJ2-7; D is undetermined. CDR1 SGHDT and CDR2 YYEEEE come from the germline V gene. Trimming removed 2 bases from V and 5 bases from J, with 11 bases in between. This CDR3 is built from 13 residues. The CDR3, as DNA: TGTGCCAGCAGCTTAAGGAGTACGGACGAGCAGTACTTC. Protein sequence: CASSLRSTDEQYF. Complete variable domain (other parts from reference TRBV5-6 and TRBJ2-7): DAGVTQSPTHLIKTRGQQVTLRCSPKSGHDTVSWYQQALGQGPQFIFQYYEEEERQRGNFPDRFSGHQFPNYSSELNVNALLLGDSALYLCASSLRSTDEQYFGPGTRLTVT.

At least ten counts were recorded for this clonotype. The chain has TRBV7-2 and TRBJ1-1; D call uncertain. Germline loops: CDR1 SGHTA, CDR2 FQGNSA. CDR3 length: 14 amino acids. V lost 5 bases and J lost 1, with 11 bases in between. CDR3 coding DNA: TGTGCCAGCAGCCCGGCCCTCCAGAACACTGAAGCTTTCTTT. Residues: CASSPALQNTEAFF.

The gene calls are TRBV30 and TRBJ2-1; D unresolved. Germline values: CDR1 GTSNPN, CDR2 SVGIG (reference sequence). V was pared by 4 bases and J by 4 bases, with 11 bases between. This CDR3 has 13 residues. The CDR3, as DNA: TGTGCCTGGACATCCGGCAGGTACAATGAGCAGTTCTTC. Translation: CAWTSGRYNEQFF.

This clonotype came up many times. This chain's CDR3 is CASSGTGLNTEAFF. The CDR3 bases are TGTGCCAGCAGCGGGACAGGGTTAAACACTGAAGCTTTCTTT. The chain combines TRBV7-3 with TRBJ1-1; 9 nucleotides line up with TRBD1. V lost 5 bases and J lost 2; bases outside the gene matches: 3. Germline V gene lookup returns CDR1 SGHTA and CDR2 FQGTGA. The CDR3 consists of 14 residues.

The chain employs TRBV4-2 and TRBJ2-1, with TRBD2 matching over 8 bases. CDR1 LGHNA and CDR2 YNFKEQ come from the germline V gene. With V trimmed by 6 bases and J by 9 bases, 13 bases remained unmatched. The CDR3 sequence is 15 residues long. The CDR3 nucleotides read TGTGCCAGCAGTTTACGGGAGGGCCAAAGCCGTGAGCAGTTCTTC. It yields the protein CASSLREGQSREQFF.

At least ten counts were recorded for this clonotype. V gene TRBV28 combines with J gene TRBJ1-1; 7 bases fit TRBD1. J gave up 1 base and V 1 base, and 6 bases lay outside the gene matches. Germline assignment: CDR1 MDHEN and CDR2 SYDVKM. The CDR3 sequence is 16 residues long. The CDR3: CASSLLGTASNTEAFF. As DNA, the CDR3 is TGTGCCAGCAGTTTATTGGGGACAGCTTCGAACACTGAAGCTTTCTTT.

This clonotype was recorded many times. The chain links TRBV29-1 to TRBJ1-5; 7 bases are shared with TRBD1. CDR3 size: 14 residues. The germline V gene has CDR1 SQVTM and CDR2 ANQGSEA. The J segment lost 0 bases and the V segment lost 6 bases, leaving 5 bases of the junction unmatched. CDR3 sequence: CSVVYRGSNQPQHF. The CDR3 bases are TGCAGCGTAGTCTACAGGGGTAGCAATCAGCCCCAGCATTTT. Looking up the rest from reference TRBV29-1 and TRBJ1-5 gives the full variable domain: SAVISQKPSRDICQRGTSLTIQCQVDSQVTMMFWYRQQPGQSLTLIATANQGSEATYESGFVIDKFPISRPNLTFSTLTVSNMSPEDSSIYLCSVVYRGSNQPQHFGDGTRLSIL.

This clonotype was detected many times. The chain is built from TRBV4-3 and TRBJ1-2, with D unclear. This CDR3 region has 14 residues. V was pared by 0 bases and J by 4 bases, with 9 bases between. Per germline, CDR1 LGHNA and CDR2 YSLEER. For the CDR3, the DNA is TGCGCCAGCAGCCAAGATCTGAGAGCCTATGGCTACACCTTC. This encodes CASSQDLRAYGYTF.

The chain couples TRBV7-2 to TRBJ2-7; a weak D match, TRBD2 (5 bases). V shed 5 bases and J shed 3 bases, with 11 bases lying between them. The CDR3 covers 13 residues. Germline V CDR1 and CDR2: SGHTA, FQGNSA. The CDR3 coding sequence is TGTGCCAGCAGCCGTCAGAGGGACTACGAGCAGTACTTC. Its translation is CASSRQRDYEQYF.

The V gene is TRBV5-1, the J gene TRBJ2-1; D is unclear. The CDR3 runs to 15 residues. V was pared by 8 bases and J by 1 base, with 16 bases between. Germline CDR1 reads SGHRS; CDR2 reads YFSETQ. The CDR3 DNA sequence: TGCGCCAGTAGCCCTGACTCCTCTTCCTACAATGAGCAGTTCTTC. Residues: CASSPDSSSYNEQFF.

This clonotype was observed many times. CDR3 sequence (DNA): TGTGCCAGCAGCTCCCTAGGGTGGTCCCAAGAGACCCAGTACTTC. Residues: CASSSLGWSQETQYF. J is TRBJ2-5 and V is TRBV7-9; D is unclear. This CDR3 spans 15 amino acids. CDR1 is SEHNR and CDR2 is FQNEAQ in the germline V gene (reference sequence). V was cut by 4 bases and J by 1 base, with 13 bases left in between.

The CDR3, as DNA: TGTGCCAGCACCCCCGAGCCAGGGTCCTGGGGCACTGAAGCTTTCTTT. Translation gives CASTPEPGSWGTEAFF. The rearrangement uses TRBV12-3 or TRBV12-4 and TRBJ1-1; possible D gene TRBD1, 5 bases. V shed 7 bases and J shed 4 bases, with 22 bases lying between them. This CDR3 contains 16 residues.

V usage is TRBV12-3 or TRBV12-4 and J usage is TRBJ2-5, with 8 bases fitting TRBD2. The V segment lost 6 bases and the J segment 5 bases; nucleotides outside the gene matches: 14. This CDR3 region has 16 residues. This chain's CDR3 is CASRSLAAMEHETQYF. CDR3 DNA sequence: TGTGCCAGCAGGTCACTAGCGGCTATGGAACATGAGACCCAGTACTTC.

This clonotype has just a few counts. This chain uses TRBV20-1 with TRBJ2-3; D possibly corresponds to TRBD2 (7 bases). The CDR3 runs 14 residues. Germline loops: CDR1 DFQATT, CDR2 SNEGSKA (reference sequence). Between the trimmed V and J ends, which lost 3 bases and 4 bases, there was a span of 14 bases. Written as DNA, the CDR3 is TGCAGTGCTAGGGGGGGGGCGCTCCCAGATACGCAGTATTTT. It encodes CSARGGALPDTQYF.

This clonotype was observed many times. The chain carries TRBV29-1 and TRBJ2-1, with a possible D match to TRBD2 (5 bases). Deletions cut 4 bases from V and 0 bases from J, with 16 bases between. The CDR3 sequence is 16 residues long. The V gene's germline CDR1 is SQVTM and CDR2 ANQGSEA. This chain's CDR3 is CSVVPARAGSYNEQFF. CDR3 sequence (DNA): TGCAGCGTTGTCCCTGCGCGGGCAGGCTCCTACAATGAGCAGTTCTTC.

This clonotype was picked up a small number of times. The CDR3 here is CASSQVPDRVHTQYF. The CDR3, as DNA: TGTGCCAGCAGCCAAGTTCCGGACAGGGTACATACGCAGTATTTT. The chain uses TRBV3-1 and TRBJ2-3, with 8 bases that match TRBD1. V gave up 1 base and J gave up 7 bases; unmatched junction bases: 7. CDR3 size: 15 residues. The germline CDR1 and CDR2 sequences are LGHDT and YNNKEL (reference sequence).

This clonotype has more than one count but fewer than ten. V usage is TRBV20-1 and J usage is TRBJ2-3, with a weak D call TRBD2 (6 bases). Germline V lookup: CDR1 DFQATT, CDR2 SNEGSKA (reference sequence). The V end was cut by 4 bases, the J end by 2 bases, with 13 bases between. The CDR3 totals 14 residues. CDR3 amino acids: CSATRDSVTDTQYF. The CDR3 nucleotides are TGCAGTGCTACCCGGGACTCGGTCACAGATACGCAGTATTTT.

This sequence joins TRBV27 and TRBJ2-7; D is unresolved. CDR1 and CDR2 from the germline V gene are MNHEY and SMNVEV (reference sequence). V shed 5 bases and J shed 6 bases, with 17 bases lying between them. The CDR3 loop spans 14 amino acids. The DNA of the CDR3 is TGTGCCAGCAGTCTCCGCCGGGTGTTCTCCGAGCAGTACTTC. Amino acids: CASSLRRVFSEQYF.

This clonotype has a count of ten or more. This chain links TRBV27 with TRBJ2-7; 8 bases fit TRBD1. This CDR3 has 15 amino acids. The trim removed 5 bases at V and 1 base at J, leaving 7 bases unmatched. CDR1 is MNHEY, CDR2 SMNVEV, per germline (reference sequence). CDR3 DNA sequence: TGTGCCAGCAGTGTCACAGGGGGTGTTTCCTACGAGCAGTACTTC. Encoded protein: CASSVTGGVSYEQYF.